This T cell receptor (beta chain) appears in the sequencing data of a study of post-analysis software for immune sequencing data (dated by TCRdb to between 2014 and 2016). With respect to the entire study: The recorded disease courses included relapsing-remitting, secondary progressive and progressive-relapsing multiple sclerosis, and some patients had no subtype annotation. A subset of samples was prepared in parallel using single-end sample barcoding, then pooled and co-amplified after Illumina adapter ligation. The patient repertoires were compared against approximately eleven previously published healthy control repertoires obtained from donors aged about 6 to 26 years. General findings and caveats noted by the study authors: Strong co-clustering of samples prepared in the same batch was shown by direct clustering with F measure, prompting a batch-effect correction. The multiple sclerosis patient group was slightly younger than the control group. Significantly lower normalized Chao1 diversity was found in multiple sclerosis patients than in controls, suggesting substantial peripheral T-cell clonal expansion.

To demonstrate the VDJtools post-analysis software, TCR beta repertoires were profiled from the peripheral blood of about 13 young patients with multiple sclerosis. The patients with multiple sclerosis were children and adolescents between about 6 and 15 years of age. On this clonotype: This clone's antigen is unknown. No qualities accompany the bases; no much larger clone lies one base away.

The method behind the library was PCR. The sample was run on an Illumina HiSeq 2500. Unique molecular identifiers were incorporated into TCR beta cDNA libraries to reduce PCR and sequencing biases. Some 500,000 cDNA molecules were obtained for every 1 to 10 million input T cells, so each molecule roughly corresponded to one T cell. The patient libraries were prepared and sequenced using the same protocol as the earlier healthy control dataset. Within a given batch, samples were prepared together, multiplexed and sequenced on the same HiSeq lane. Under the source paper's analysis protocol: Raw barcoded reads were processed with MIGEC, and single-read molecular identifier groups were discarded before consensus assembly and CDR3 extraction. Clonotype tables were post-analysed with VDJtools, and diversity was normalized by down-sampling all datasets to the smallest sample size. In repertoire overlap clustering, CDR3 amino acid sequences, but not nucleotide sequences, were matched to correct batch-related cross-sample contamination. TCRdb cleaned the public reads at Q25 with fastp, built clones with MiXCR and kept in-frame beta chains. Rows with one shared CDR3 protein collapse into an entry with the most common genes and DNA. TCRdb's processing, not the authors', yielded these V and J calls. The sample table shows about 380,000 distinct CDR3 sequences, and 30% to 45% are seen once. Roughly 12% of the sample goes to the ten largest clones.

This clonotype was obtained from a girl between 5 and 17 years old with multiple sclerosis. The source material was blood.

The CDR3 is CATSDLLGYEQYF. The DNA sequence is TGTGCCACCAGTGATTTGCTGGGCTACGAGCAGTACTTC. Here the chain combines TRBV24-1 and TRBJ2-7; there is no confident call for the D gene. Via the germline V gene, CDR1 is KGHDR and CDR2 SFDVKD. The CDR3 spans 13 residues, from the cysteine through the phenylalanine. Only CDR3 DNA remains: 39 bases, in frame from the first base. The junction shows trimming of 0 bases on V and 3 bases on J, plus 5 bases between the germline ends.